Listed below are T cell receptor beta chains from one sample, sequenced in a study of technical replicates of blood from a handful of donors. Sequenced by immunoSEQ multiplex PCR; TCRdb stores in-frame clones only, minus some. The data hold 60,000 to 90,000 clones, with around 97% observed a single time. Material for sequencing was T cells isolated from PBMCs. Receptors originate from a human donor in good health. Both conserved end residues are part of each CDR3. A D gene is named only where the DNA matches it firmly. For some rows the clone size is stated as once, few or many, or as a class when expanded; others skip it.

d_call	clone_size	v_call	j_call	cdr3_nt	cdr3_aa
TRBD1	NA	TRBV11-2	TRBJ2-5	TGTGCCAGCAGCCTGGGACAGAAAGAGACCCAGTACTTC	CASSLGQKETQYF
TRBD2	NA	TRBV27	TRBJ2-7	TGTGCCAGCAGTTTCAGCGGGAGGTCTATCCAGCAGTACTTC	CASSFSGRSIQQYF
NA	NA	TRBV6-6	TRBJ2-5	TGTGCCAGCAGTTATCGCGAGCAAGAGACCCAGTACTTC	CASSYREQETQYF
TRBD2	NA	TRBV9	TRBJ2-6	TGTGCCAGCAGCCTCCCCCGGCTAGCGGGGGGCCTCTCTGGGGCCAACGTCCTGACTTTC	CASSLPRLAGGLSGANVLTF
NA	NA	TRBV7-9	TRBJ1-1	TGTGCCAGCAGCGTCGTAAAGGGCGCGGGAGTAGGCACTGAAGCTTTCTTT	CASSVVKGAGVGTEAFF
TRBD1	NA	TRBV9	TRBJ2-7	TGTGCCAGCAGCGACGGACAGGGGGCCTACGAGCAGTACTTC	CASSDGQGAYEQYF
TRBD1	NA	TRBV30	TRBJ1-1	TGTGCCTGGAAGGCCGACAGGGGTTGGCAGATGAACACTGAAGCTTTCTTT	CAWKADRGWQMNTEAFF
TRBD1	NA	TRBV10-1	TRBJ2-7	TGCGCCACCGCAAGACAGGGGTCCTACGAGCAGTACTTC	CATARQGSYEQYF
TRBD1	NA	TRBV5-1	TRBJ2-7	TGCGCCAGCAGTCAGGGGGTAGGGGTTGGAGAGCAGTACTTC	CASSQGVGVGEQYF
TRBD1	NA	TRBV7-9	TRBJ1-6	TGTGCCAGCAGCTTAGGACAGGGAAGAGATTCACCCCTCCACTTT	CASSLGQGRDSPLHF
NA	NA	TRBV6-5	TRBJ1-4	TGTGCCAGCAAACCGACAGCAACTAATGAAAAACTGTTTTTT	CASKPTATNEKLFF
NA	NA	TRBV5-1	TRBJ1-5	TGCGCCAGCAGCTTGGTTCGGGAGGTCCGCCAGCCCCAGCATTTT	CASSLVREVRQPQHF
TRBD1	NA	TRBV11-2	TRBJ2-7	TGTGCCAGCAGCCCGACCGGGACAGGGAAGACCTACGAGCAGTACTTC	CASSPTGTGKTYEQYF
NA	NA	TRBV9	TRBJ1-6	TGTGCCAGCAGCGCCAACCGACAGGATTATAATTCACCCCTCCACTTT	CASSANRQDYNSPLHF
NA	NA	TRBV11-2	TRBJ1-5	TGTGCCAGCAGCATAGGGGCACAACGGCCCCAGCATTTT	CASSIGAQRPQHF
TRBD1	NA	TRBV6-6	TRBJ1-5	TGTGCCAGCAGTTACGACAGGGATTCTCAGCCCCAGCATTTT	CASSYDRDSQPQHF
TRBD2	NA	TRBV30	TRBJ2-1	TGTGCCTGGAGACGACCCCGGACTAGCCTTCGCTACAATGAGCAGTTCTTC	CAWRRPRTSLRYNEQFF
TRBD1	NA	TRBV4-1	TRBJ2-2	TGCGCCAGCAGCCAGGACAGGGGGGCCGGGGAGCTGTTTTTT	CASSQDRGAGELFF
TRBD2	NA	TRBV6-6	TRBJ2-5	TGTGCCAGCAGCCCCCGGGGGGGAGAGACCCAGTACTTC	CASSPRGGETQYF
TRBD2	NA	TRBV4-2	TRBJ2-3	TGTGCCAGCAGCCAAACTAGCGGCACAGATACGCAGTATTTT	CASSQTSGTDTQYF
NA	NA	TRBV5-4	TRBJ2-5	TGTGCCAGCAGCTTGGAATCGCAGGAGACCCAGTACTTC	CASSLESQETQYF
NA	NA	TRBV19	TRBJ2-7	TGTGCCGTTGGTTCCCGCGGGACAGCCTACGAGCAGTACTTC	CAVGSRGTAYEQYF
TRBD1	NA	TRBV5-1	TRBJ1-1	TGCGCCAGCAGCTGGACAGGGGGCGAAGCTTTCTTT	CASSWTGGEAFF
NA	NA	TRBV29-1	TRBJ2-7	TGCAGCGTTTGGGGGGGGACAGGCCCTCTCGAGCAGTACTTC	CSVWGGTGPLEQYF
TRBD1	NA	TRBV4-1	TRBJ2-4	TGCGCCAGCAGCCAAGATCCAGGGGGTCGTCCAAACATTCAGTACTTC	CASSQDPGGRPNIQYF
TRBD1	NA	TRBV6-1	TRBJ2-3	TGTGCCAGCAGCCGGACAGGGGATGCAGATACGCAGTATTTT	CASSRTGDADTQYF
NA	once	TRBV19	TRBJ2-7	TGTGCCAGTAGTATATTGGGCAGGCAAGCCCCCCTTCCATACGAGCAGTACTTC	CASSILGRQAPLPYEQYF